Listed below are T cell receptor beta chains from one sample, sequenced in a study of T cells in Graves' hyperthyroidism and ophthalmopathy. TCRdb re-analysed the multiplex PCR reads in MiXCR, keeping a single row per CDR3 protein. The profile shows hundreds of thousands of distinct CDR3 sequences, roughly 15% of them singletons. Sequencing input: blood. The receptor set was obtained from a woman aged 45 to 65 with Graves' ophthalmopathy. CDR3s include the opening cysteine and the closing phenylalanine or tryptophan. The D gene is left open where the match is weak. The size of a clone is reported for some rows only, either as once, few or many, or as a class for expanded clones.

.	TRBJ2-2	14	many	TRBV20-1	TGCAGTGCTAGAGATCGGGCTAGCTTCGGGGAGCTGTTTTTT	CSARDRASFGELFF
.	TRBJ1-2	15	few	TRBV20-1	TGCAGTGCTAGAGAAGTACGCTCGGGTCACTATGGCTACACCTTC	CSAREVRSGHYGYTF
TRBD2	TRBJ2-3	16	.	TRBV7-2	TGTGCCAGCGGGGGGGCTAGCGGGAGTAGGACAGATACGCAGTATTTT	CASGGASGSRTDTQYF
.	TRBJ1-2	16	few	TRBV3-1	TGTGCCAGCAGCCAAGAGGAAGACCCAGGGCGACATGGCTACACCTTC	CASSQEEDPGRHGYTF
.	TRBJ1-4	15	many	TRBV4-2	TGTGCCAGCAGCCCCGGTAGGGGAACGAATGAAAAACTGTTTTTT	CASSPGRGTNEKLFF
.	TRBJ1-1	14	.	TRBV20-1	TGCAGTGCTAGTCTGGGGGGGGCCAACACTGAAGCTTTCTTT	CSASLGGANTEAFF
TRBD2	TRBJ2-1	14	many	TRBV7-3	TGTGCCAGCAGCGCCGCGGGGGGGGGAAATGAGCAGTTCTTC	CASSAAGGGNEQFF
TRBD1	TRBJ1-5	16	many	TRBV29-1	TGCAGCGTCGGTGAAACCGGGACAGGGGACAATCAGCCCCAGCATTTT	CSVGETGTGDNQPQHF
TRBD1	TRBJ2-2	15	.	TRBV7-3	TGTGCCAGCAGCGCGGACAGGAGCAGTTCCGGGGAGCTGTTTTTT	CASSADRSSSGELFF
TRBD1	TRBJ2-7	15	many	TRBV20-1	TGCAGTGCTAGATCCCCGCGGACAGGGGCGTACGAGCAGTACTTC	CSARSPRTGAYEQYF
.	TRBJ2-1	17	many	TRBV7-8	TGTGCCAGCAGCCCCCGGGCACAGGGCCCCACTTACAATGAGCAGTTCTTC	CASSPRAQGPTYNEQFF
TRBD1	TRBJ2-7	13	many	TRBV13	TGTGCCAGCAACCGGGACAGATCCTACGAGCAGTACTTC	CASNRDRSYEQYF
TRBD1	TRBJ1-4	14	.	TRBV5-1	TGCGCCAGCAACGACAGGGGCGGAGATGAAAAACTGTTTTTT	CASNDRGGDEKLFF
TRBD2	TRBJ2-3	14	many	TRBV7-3	TGTGCCAGCAGCTCCCAGCGGGACTCGGATACGCAGTATTTT	CASSSQRDSDTQYF
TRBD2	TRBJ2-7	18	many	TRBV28	TGTGCCAGCAGTAGAAAGCCCGGGACTAGCGGGCTAGACTACGAGCAGTACTTC	CASSRKPGTSGLDYEQYF
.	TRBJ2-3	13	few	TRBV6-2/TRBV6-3	TGTGCCACCCTTGGGGGAAGCACAGATACGCAGTATTTT	CATLGGSTDTQYF
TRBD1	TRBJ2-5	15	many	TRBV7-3	TGTGCCAGCAGCCTAGGGACAGGGGGCATTGGTCCCCAGTACTTC	CASSLGTGGIGPQYF
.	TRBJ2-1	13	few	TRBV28	TGTGCCAGCAGTTTGGGGGGGCGGGATGAGCAGTTCTTC	CASSLGGRDEQFF
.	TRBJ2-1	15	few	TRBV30	TGTGCCTGGAGTGTAGGTCAGGAACCCTACAATGAGCAGTTCTTC	CAWSVGQEPYNEQFF
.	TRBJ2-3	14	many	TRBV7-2	TGTGCCAGCAGCTTTGGGGGTTCTATGGATACGCAGTATTTT	CASSFGGSMDTQYF
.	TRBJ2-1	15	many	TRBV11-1	TGTGCCAGCAGCTTAGCGATGGAACTCTACAATGAGCAGTTCTTC	CASSLAMELYNEQFF
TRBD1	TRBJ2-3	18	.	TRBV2	TGTGCCAGCAGTGAAGTGGCCGGACAGGGCGGTAGTACAGATACGCAGTATTTT	CASSEVAGQGGSTDTQYF
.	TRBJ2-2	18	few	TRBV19	TGTGCCAGTAGTCCCCGCCCGGGGTTAGCGGAGAACACCGGGGAGCTGTTTTTT	CASSPRPGLAENTGELFF
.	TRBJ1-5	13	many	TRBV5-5	TGTGCCAGCAGCTTGGCCGGAACTCAGCCCCAGCATTTT	CASSLAGTQPQHF
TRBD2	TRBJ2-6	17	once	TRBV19	TGTGCCAGTAGTCGGCTAGCGGGAGGGTCTGGGGCCAACGTCCTGACTTTC	CASSRLAGGSGANVLTF
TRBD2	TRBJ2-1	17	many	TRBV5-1	TGCGCCAGCAGGGGACTAGCGGGAGGGCGGACCTACAATGAGCAGTTCTTC	CASRGLAGGRTYNEQFF
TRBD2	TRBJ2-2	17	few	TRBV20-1	TGCAGTGCTGAAATCCTCACTAGCGGGGGGAACACCGGGGAGCTGTTTTTT	CSAEILTSGGNTGELFF
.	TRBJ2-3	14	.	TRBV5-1	TGCGCCAGCAGCGACGCAGGGGTAGCAGATACGCAGTATTTT	CASSDAGVADTQYF
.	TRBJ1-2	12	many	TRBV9	TGTGCCAGCAGCGCCCCAAACTATGGCTACACCTTC	CASSAPNYGYTF
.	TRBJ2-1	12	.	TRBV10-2	TGCGCCAGCGGCGGTTCTACAGGGAAAAAGTTCTTC	CASGGSTGKKFF
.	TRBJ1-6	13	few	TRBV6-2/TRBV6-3	TGTGCCAGCAGCGGACAGCCTAGTTCACCCCTCCACTTT	CASSGQPSSPLHF
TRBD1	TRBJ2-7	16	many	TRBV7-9	TGTGCCAGCAGCATAATAAGGGACAGGGGGCAGGACGAGCAGTACTTC	CASSIIRDRGQDEQYF
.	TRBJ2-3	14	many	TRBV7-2	TGTGCCAGCAGCTTAGACGGGAGAGTGAATACGCAGTATTTT	CASSLDGRVNTQYF
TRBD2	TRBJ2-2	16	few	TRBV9	TGTGCCAGCAGCGTAGGGGTAGCGGGAAACACCGGGGAGCTGTTTTTT	CASSVGVAGNTGELFF
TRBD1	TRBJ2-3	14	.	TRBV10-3	TGTGCCATCACCAGGACAGGGAAAACAGATACGCAGTATTTT	CAITRTGKTDTQYF
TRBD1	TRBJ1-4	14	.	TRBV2	TGTGCCAGCAGATTATTTGGGACAGACGAAAAACTGTTTTTT	CASRLFGTDEKLFF
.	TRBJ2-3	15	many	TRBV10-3	TGTGCCATCAGTGAGAGGAGGCCGGGCACAGATACGCAGTATTTT	CAISERRPGTDTQYF
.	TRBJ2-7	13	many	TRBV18	TGTGCCAGCTCACCCGGGAGTTCGGACGAGCAGTACTTC	CASSPGSSDEQYF
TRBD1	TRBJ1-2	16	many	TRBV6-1	TGTGCCAGCAGTGAATGGACCGGTACAGGGGGCGACGGCTACACCTTC	CASSEWTGTGGDGYTF
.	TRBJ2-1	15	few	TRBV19	TGTGCCAGTAGTATAGGAGCCGGTTCCTACAATGAGCAGTTCTTC	CASSIGAGSYNEQFF
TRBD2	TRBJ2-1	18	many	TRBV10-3	TGTGCCATCAGTGAACCTCGGCTAGCGGGAGGGTCCTACAATGAGCAGTTCTTC	CAISEPRLAGGSYNEQFF
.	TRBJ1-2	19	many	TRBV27	TGTGCCAGCAGTTCTTACGGATTCCGGGACATACAAGGGTCCAGTGGCTACACCTTC	CASSSYGFRDIQGSSGYTF
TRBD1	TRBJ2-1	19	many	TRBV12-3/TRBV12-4	TGTGCCAGCAGCGGCACAGGGGGCGCTTCGTCTAGCTCCTACAATGAGCAGTTCTTC	CASSGTGGASSSSYNEQFF
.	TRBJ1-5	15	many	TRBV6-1	TGTGCCAGCAGTAGCGAGGCAGGGCGAAATCAGCCCCAGCATTTT	CASSSEAGRNQPQHF
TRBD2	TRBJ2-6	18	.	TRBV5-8	TGTGCCAGCAGCCTCGGACTAGCGGTTTCCTCTGGGGCCAACGTCCTGACTTTC	CASSLGLAVSSGANVLTF
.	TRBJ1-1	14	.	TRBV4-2	TGTGCCAGCAGCCCCCTCGGGGCAAGTACTGAAGCTTTCTTT	CASSPLGASTEAFF
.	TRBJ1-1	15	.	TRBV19	TGTGCCAGTACCCTACCGGGACGGATGAACACTGAAGCTTTCTTT	CASTLPGRMNTEAFF
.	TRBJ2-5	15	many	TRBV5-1	TGCGCCAGCAGCCAGGAAGGGGCAAGGCAAGAGACCCAGTACTTC	CASSQEGARQETQYF
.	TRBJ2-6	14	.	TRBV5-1	TGCGCCAGCAGCCCCGGGGTGGGGGTCAACGTCCTGACTTTC	CASSPGVGVNVLTF
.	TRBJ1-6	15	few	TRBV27	TGTGCCAGCAGGGCGGTTCTATCGGATAATTCACCCCTCCACTTT	CASRAVLSDNSPLHF